The present T cell receptor (beta chain) was sequenced within a study of cytomegalovirus exposure and HLA in healthy donors. Germline values: CDR1 MNHEY, CDR2 SVGAGI. This CDR3 has 15 amino acids. Vbeta (60) and Jbeta (13) primers were used in the PCR. TCRdb's table, derived via immunoSEQ multiplex PCR, lists solely in-frame clones and lacks some. The data contain 150,000 to 200,000 clones, about 76% of them singletons. Despite likely unrecorded immune exposures, the donors were nominally healthy at the time of sampling. General study results and limits: A later analysis linked a missense variant in DCLRE1C to the trimming of TCR beta V and J genes. Most TCR sequences were uncommon, yet certain public TCRs appeared in many donors.

About this clone itself: Its antigen remains unknown. At one end, the junction sequence differs from germline, possibly due to a read error.

The J gene is TRBJ2-1, the V gene TRBV6-5; 11 nucleotides line up with TRBD2. The sequenced sample was PBMCs. The source is a woman between 50 and 59 years old in good health and CMV-seronegative. In DNA, the CDR3 is TGTGCCAGCAGTTACTCATCGGCGACTAGCGGGATGCTTCTCTTC. Its protein product is CASSYSSATSGMLLF.